Included here is one T cell receptor (beta chain) sequence, with context. This sample stems from a study of blood T cell repertoires in COVID-19. About the study: There were acute and convalescent COVID-19 samples, and they came from the United States, Italy and Spain.

The table came from immunoSEQ multiplex PCR; TCRdb's copy has only in-frame clones and leaves some out. There are about 180,000 clones in the sample; under 90% occur only once, and roughly 18% lies in the top ten. This clonotype was obtained from a person between 65 and 80 years old with COVID-19, enrolled during active disease. Sequenced input: peripheral blood.

The CDR3 loop is CASSKQQGYGSPLHF. As DNA, the CDR3 is TGTGCCAGCAGCAAACAACAGGGATACGGTTCACCCCTCCACTTT. This chain links TRBV28 with TRBJ1-6; possible D gene TRBD1, 6 bases. The CDR3 consists of 15 residues. Germline V gives CDR1 MDHEN, CDR2 SYDVKM. Trimming cost V 6 bases and J 9 bases, with 18 bases left between them.